This T cell receptor (beta chain) is from a study of blood T cell repertoires in COVID-19. This clone qualifies as medium-sized (0.01 to 0.1%). Germline CDR1 KGHSH, CDR2 LQKENI. The CDR3 is 14 residues long. V was clipped by 2 bases and J by 6 bases, with 13 bases between them. Per the authors' pipeline: Scientists estimated how many nucleated cells there were by amplifying reference gene primers. Libraries were prepared by immunoSEQ multiplex PCR; TCRdb keeps only in-frame clonotypes and omits some of them. Clonal size and the V and J genes are those of that table, whereas D and trimming came from the DNA. The table shows about 220,000 clones, with about four fifths occurring only once.

The chain is built from TRBV18 and TRBJ1-1; D not resolved. Sequenced input: PBMCs or T cells enriched from blood (not recorded which). This receptor was identified in a woman aged 55 to 70 who had recovered from COVID-19. The CDR3 coding sequence is TGTGCCAGCTCACCAACAGAAGAGGGTCCTGAAGCTTTCTTT. Its protein is CASSPTEEGPEAFF. The variable domain in full, completed from reference TRBV18 and TRBJ1-1, reads NAGVMQNPRHLVRRRGQEARLRCSPMKGHSHVYWYRQLPEEGLKFMVYLQKENIIDESGMPKERFSAEFPKEGPSILRIQQVVRGDSAAYFCASSPTEEGPEAFFGQGTRLTVV.